Listed below are T cell receptor beta chains from one sample, sequenced in a study of blood T cell repertoires in COVID-19. The table came from immunoSEQ multiplex PCR; TCRdb's copy has only in-frame clones and leaves some out. Among about 250,000 clones listed, 80% to 90% were seen once. Sequenced input: PBMCs or T cells enriched from blood (not recorded which). The origin of the receptors is a woman aged 40 to 55 who had been exposed to COVID-19. Each CDR3 is given with its conserved first and last residue. Each record gives: J gene, V gene, CDR3 protein.

J: TRBJ2-7
V: TRBV28
CDR3: CASSWSGLGKGQGYEQYF

J: TRBJ2-2
V: TRBV12-3/TRBV12-4
CDR3: CASRPQGSGELFF

J: TRBJ2-2
V: TRBV7-3
CDR3: CASSALRGLRTGELFF

J: TRBJ1-4
V: TRBV5-1
CDR3: CASSLRTEGTNEKLFF

J: TRBJ2-2
V: TRBV13
CDR3: CASSRGELNTGELFF

J: TRBJ1-1
V: TRBV6-5
CDR3: CASTPPGTGEAFF

J: TRBJ2-6
V: TRBV6-2/TRBV6-3
CDR3: CASSRQGLSPGANVLTF

J: TRBJ1-6
V: TRBV5-4
CDR3: CASSRRTPGQGNSPLHF

J: TRBJ2-2
V: TRBV7-7
CDR3: CASSQTAPNTGELFF

J: TRBJ1-2
V: TRBV3-1/TRBV3-2
CDR3: CASSQPGLGGYTF

J: TRBJ1-2
V: TRBV6-4
CDR3: CAILPQGAGKNYGYTF

J: TRBJ1-1
V: TRBV5-1
CDR3: CASSSWGQPNTEAFF

J: TRBJ2-7
V: TRBV12-5
CDR3: CASGLSQGTGRHEQYF

J: TRBJ2-1
V: TRBV6-2/TRBV6-3
CDR3: CASSRLAGSNEQFF

J: TRBJ1-1
V: TRBV5-4
CDR3: CASSPRDVVREGAFF

J: TRBJ1-2
V: TRBV18
CDR3: CASSPLRTEFYGYTF

J: TRBJ1-4
V: TRBV5-1
CDR3: CASSSGRDNEKLFF

J: TRBJ1-6
V: TRBV28
CDR3: CASSLQQGFSPLHF

J: TRBJ2-7
V: TRBV15
CDR3: CATSRDSISYEQYF

J: TRBJ2-3
V: TRBV12-5
CDR3: CASGLADRGATDTQYF

J: TRBJ2-4
V: TRBV4-1
CDR3: CASSPYPGTAGNIQYF

J: TRBJ1-6
V: TRBV11-2
CDR3: CASSLDIDRGLSYNSPLHF

J: TRBJ1-2
V: TRBV4-1
CDR3: CASSQDGSGGAYGYTF

J: TRBJ1-1
V: TRBV3-1/TRBV3-2
CDR3: CASSQVSNTEAFF

J: TRBJ1-6
V: TRBV27
CDR3: CASRLGQGTRNSPLHF

J: TRBJ1-1
V: TRBV10-3
CDR3: CATYRGMNTEAFF

J: TRBJ1-6
V: TRBV27
CDR3: CASSSRQGVYNSPLHF

J: TRBJ1-4
V: TRBV18
CDR3: CASSPTGGGEKLFF

J: TRBJ2-2
V: TRBV7-2
CDR3: CASILARGPGTGELFF

J: TRBJ1-2
V: TRBV5-5
CDR3: CASSPGVAPYGYTF

J: TRBJ2-1
V: TRBV5-1
CDR3: CASSVGLAGAYNEQFF

J: TRBJ1-2
V: TRBV11-1
CDR3: CASSLGQGGYGYTF

J: TRBJ2-3
V: TRBV6-5
CDR3: CASSYSILRDTQYF

J: TRBJ1-4
V: TRBV30
CDR3: CAWRSTGAAKLFF

J: TRBJ2-5
V: TRBV7-2
CDR3: CASSLNRLQETQYF

J: TRBJ1-2
V: TRBV7-3
CDR3: CASSPQTGYGYTF

J: TRBJ2-1
V: TRBV12-3/TRBV12-4
CDR3: CASSFLSYNEQFF

J: TRBJ2-3
V: TRBV15
CDR3: CATSRDPGGGVIDTQYF

J: TRBJ2-5
V: TRBV19
CDR3: CASSEGLRGETQYF

J: TRBJ2-2
V: TRBV15
CDR3: CATRTIGRLAGGLIGELFF

J: TRBJ2-7
V: TRBV3-1/TRBV3-2
CDR3: CASSQDPADSYEQYF